One and the same sample provided the 8 T cell receptor beta chains below, sequenced in a study of T cells after yellow fever vaccination. TCRdb fed the 5' RACE reads into MiXCR, producing one record per CDR3 protein. The data show 300,000 to 350,000 distinct CDR3 sequences, roughly a tenth seen once. The sequencing here drew on CD4+ T cells sorted from PBMCs, taken 45 days after the yellow fever booster vaccination. The receptor source for this set is a man aged 18-30 years who received the YFV17D yellow fever vaccine.

This chain joins TRBV7-8 and TRBJ1-2, with unresolved D. Germline-derived CDR1 and CDR2 are SGHVS and FQNEAQ. This CDR3 contains 12 residues. V was cut by 6 bases and J by 3 bases, with 8 bases left in between. The DNA for the CDR3 is TGTGCCAGCAGATCCCAGGACTATGGCTACACCTTC. Protein: CASRSQDYGYTF. Full variable domain (remainder filled in from reference TRBV7-8 and TRBJ1-2): GAGVSQSPRYKVAKRGQDVALRCDPISGHVSLFWYQQALGQGPEFLTYFQNEAQLDKSGLPSDRFFAERPEGSVSTLKIQRTQQEDSAVYLCASRSQDYGYTFGSGTRLTVV.

This clonotype was counted a few times. V usage is TRBV20-1 and J usage is TRBJ2-3, with D tentatively TRBD1 (6 bases). V dropped 6 bases and J dropped 5 bases, with 12 bases sitting between them. The CDR3 loop spans 12 amino acids. The germline CDR1 and CDR2 sequences are DFQATT and SNEGSKA (reference sequence). CDR3 coding DNA: TGCAGTGCGGGCTGGGGGCAAGATACGCAGTATTTT. Protein sequence: CSAGWGQDTQYF.

The V call is TRBV19, the J call TRBJ1-5, with 9 bases fitting TRBD1. The CDR3 has 16 residues. Germline V gene sequence: CDR1 LNHDA, CDR2 SQIVND (reference sequence). The V and J ends lost 5 bases and 2 bases, in that order; junction bases with no gene match: 7. CDR3 DNA: TGTGCCAGTAGTGCCACAGGGGGCGGAGGCAATCAGCCCCAGCATTTT. Its protein is CASSATGGGGNQPQHF.

This clonotype was observed a few times. The rearrangement uses TRBV5-4 and TRBJ2-3, with no clear D. The CDR3 extends over 14 amino acids. V was shortened by 2 bases and J by 0 bases, with 7 bases between the two germline ends. Germline V gene lookup returns CDR1 SGHNT and CDR2 YYREEE (reference sequence). The CDR3 loop is CASSFMGSTDTQYF. The CDR3 DNA is TGTGCCAGCAGCTTCATGGGTAGCACAGATACGCAGTATTTT.

The chain carries TRBV7-6 and TRBJ2-2; D is possibly TRBD1 (6 bases). CDR3 size: 14 residues. Germline loops: CDR1 SGHVS, CDR2 FNYEAQ. The V gene lost 5 bases and the J gene lost 7 bases, with 14 bases spanning the gap. The CDR3 region has the DNA TGTGCCAGCAGCCTCACCCCGACAGGCGGGGAGCTGTTTTTT. Translating gives CASSLTPTGGELFF. Full variable domain (remainder filled in from reference TRBV7-6 and TRBJ2-2): GAGVSQSPRYKVTKRGQDVALRCDPISGHVSLYWYRQALGQGPEFLTYFNYEAQQDKSGLPNDRFSAERPEGSISTLTIQRTEQRDSAMYRCASSLTPTGGELFFGEGSRLTVL.

This clonotype was recorded a few times. The V and J genes are TRBV4-3 and TRBJ1-1; D ambiguous. Germline V gene sequence: CDR1 LGHNA, CDR2 YSLEER. The CDR3 covers 18 residues. Trimming cost V 4 bases and J 4 bases, with 25 bases left between them. The CDR3 protein is CASSPVAGSEVRFTEAFF. As DNA, the CDR3 is TGCGCCAGCAGCCCAGTGGCGGGGTCGGAGGTGAGGTTCACTGAAGCTTTCTTT.

This clonotype was counted only a few times. The chain joins TRBV5-1 to TRBJ1-1, with D perhaps TRBD1 (6 bases). The germline V gene has CDR1 SGHRS and CDR2 YFSETQ. The CDR3 extends over 14 amino acids. V shed 2 bases and J shed 3 bases, with 11 bases lying between them. The DNA of the CDR3 is TGCGCCAGCAGCTTCACAGGGTCGGACACTGAAGCTTTCTTT. It codes for CASSFTGSDTEAFF.

This clonotype was picked up many times. The chain couples TRBV3-1 to TRBJ1-2, with 10 bases fitting TRBD1. Germline loops: CDR1 LGHDT, CDR2 YNNKEL (reference sequence). V was clipped by 4 bases and J by 4 bases; unmatched bases: 6. The CDR3 loop spans 15 amino acids. The CDR3 DNA reads TGTGCCAGCAGCCGACAGGGGGCGGAAAGCTATGGCTACACCTTC. It encodes CASSRQGAESYGYTF.